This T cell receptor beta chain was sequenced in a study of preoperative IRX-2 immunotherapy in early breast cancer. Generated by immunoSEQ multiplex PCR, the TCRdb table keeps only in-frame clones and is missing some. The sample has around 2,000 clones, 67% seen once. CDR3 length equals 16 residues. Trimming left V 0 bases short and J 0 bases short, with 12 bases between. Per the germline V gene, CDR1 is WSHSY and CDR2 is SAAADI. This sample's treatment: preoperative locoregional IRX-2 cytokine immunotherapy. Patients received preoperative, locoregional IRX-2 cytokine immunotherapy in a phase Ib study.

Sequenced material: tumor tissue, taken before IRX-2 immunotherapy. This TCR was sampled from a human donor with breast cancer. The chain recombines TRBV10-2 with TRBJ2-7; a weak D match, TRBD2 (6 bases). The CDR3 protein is CASSESEGRSSYEQYF. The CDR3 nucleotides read TGCGCCAGCAGTGAGTCGGAGGGACGGTCCTCCTACGAGCAGTACTTC.